This TCR beta chain was found in a study of blood T cell repertoires in COVID-19 (dated by TCRdb to about 2020). About the investigation overall: Samples from collaborators originated in the United States, Italy and Spain and spanned both the acute and convalescent phases of COVID-19. The material from the prospective study consisted of cDNA or gDNA derived from T cells, B-cell-depleted T cells, or PBMCs. The dataset comprised deeply sampled blood TCRbeta repertoires from subjects exposed to, actively infected with, or recovered from COVID-19. The repertoires were released in a freely available public database meant as a resource for research on the immune response to SARS-CoV-2. The samples were drawn from the first 160 participants of the ongoing ImmuneRACE study and from some 1,300 subjects provided by 6 global collaborators. The sample metadata nearly always contained a de-identified subject ID, COVID-19 status, age in years and sex. HLA class I and class II types, where available, came from metadata supplied by the sample provider rather than from assay-based typing.

Another Seattle source contributed samples from volunteer blood donors who had recovered from COVID-19. The collaborating institutions used their own protocols to collect whole blood in K2EDTA tubes. For TCRbeta analysis, collaborator samples were shipped as frozen whole blood, as isolated PBMCs, or as DNA extracted from either sample type. The paper's findings and limits, for the study overall: Clinical and demographic metadata were provided uncurated, with the amount varying by source and participant.

Note on this clone: Its antigen is not yet known. It has no much larger one-base neighbor in the sample; base qualities were not kept.

The immunoSEQ Assay, a bias-controlled multiplex PCR, was used to amplify TCRbeta CDR3 regions from genomic DNA. On the authors' methods: The number of nucleated cells in each sample was estimated by amplification of reference gene primers within the assay. Sequence reads were collapsed and filtered to measure the absolute abundance of every unique TCRbeta CDR3 rearrangement. For each sample, productive Simpson clonality was calculated as the square root of Simpson's diversity index over productive rearrangements. The immuneACCESS repertoire file appears here via TCRdb, limited to in-frame rearrangements. These files lack a portion of the clones; in checked studies, under half of the deficit traces to unresolved V genes, and the cause of the others is not known. Clonal size and the V and J genes are those of that table, whereas D and trimming came from the DNA. This sample lists about 220,000 clones; 80% to 85% were detected once. The top ten clones comprise less than 6.5% of the sample.

V loses 0 bases of germline sequence and J loses 2 bases, and the interval between the two ends is 11 bases. From its cysteine to its phenylalanine, the CDR3 spans 15 amino acids. CDR3 DNA only is kept here, 45 bases in frame from base 1. The germline V gene sets CDR1 to SGDLS and CDR2 to YYNGEE. The receptor comes from a woman between 55 and 75 years old who had recovered from COVID-19. Sequencing was done on a sample of peripheral blood. This receptor chain uses TRBV9 and TRBJ2-5, with TRBD2 perhaps the D gene, on 6 matching bases. The nucleotide sequence is given as TGTGCCAGCAGCGTAGCTTTGCGGGGACAAGAGACCCAGTACTTC. Translated, it gives CASSVALRGQETQYF.